This passage covers 30 T cell receptor beta chains from one sample sequenced in a study of T cells expressing NK-cell markers. No DNA is given; TCRdb re-called the 5' RACE reads and lists each CDR3 protein once. Recorded for this sample: hundreds of thousands of distinct CDR3 sequences. Sequenced: blood T cells: a sorted CD56 or NKG2C T cell subset, CD4+ or CD8+ T cells, or bulk PBMC T cells (not recorded which). The receptors were gathered from a woman aged 18-70 years in good health.

The chain is built from TRBV7-8 and TRBJ2-1; TCRdb reports TRBD2, a call that lacks DNA to check it against. This CDR3 has 17 residues. Per germline, CDR1 SGHVS and CDR2 FQNEAQ. The CDR3 loop is CASSSELTSSRGNEQFF.

The V gene is TRBV20-1, the J gene TRBJ2-1. Germline V gives CDR1 DFQATT, CDR2 SNEGSKA (reference sequence). The CDR3 sequence is 12 residues long. The CDR3 loop is CSASYLRDEQFF.

The V call is TRBV20-1, the J call TRBJ2-3; TCRdb lists TRBD2, though no DNA is available to test this call. Germline CDR1 reads DFQATT; CDR2 reads SNEGSKA (reference sequence). The CDR3 length is 14 residues. This CDR3 is CSAKRLESTDTQYF.

The chain recombines TRBV4-2 with TRBJ1-1; TCRdb lists TRBD1, though no DNA is available to test this call. CDR1 LGHNA and CDR2 YNFKEQ come from the germline V gene. The CDR3 has 15 residues. The chain's CDR3 is CASSQDGQLNTEAFF.

This rearrangement joins TRBV7-2 to TRBJ2-3; TCRdb selects TRBD1, and the lack of DNA leaves this call unchecked. The CDR3 consists of 15 residues. CDR1 and CDR2 (germline): SGHTA, FQGNSA. CDR3 residues: CASSLGDRFTDTQYF. The full variable domain, with the rest looked up from reference TRBV7-2 and TRBJ2-3, is GAGVSQSPSNKVTEKGKDVELRCDPISGHTALYWYRQSLGQGLEFLIYFQGNSAPDKSGLPSDRFSAERTGGSVSTLTIQRTQQEDSAVYLCASSLGDRFTDTQYFGPGTRLTVL.

V usage is TRBV5-6 and J usage is TRBJ2-2; TCRdb selects TRBD1, and the lack of DNA leaves this call unchecked. The germline V gene encodes CDR1 SGHDT and CDR2 YYEEEE. This CDR3 region has 15 residues. The CDR3 reads CASSPKRLNTGELFF.

The rearrangement uses TRBV6-2 or TRBV6-3 and TRBJ2-3; TCRdb names TRBD2, which stays unverified in the absence of DNA. The CDR3 contains 16 residues. Germline assignment: CDR1 MNHEY and CDR2 SVGEGT. This CDR3 reads CASSYSWRGTTDTQYF.

The chain links TRBV7-3 to TRBJ2-5; TCRdb lists TRBD1, though no DNA is available to test this call. The length of the CDR3 is 15 residues. CDR1 is SGHTA, CDR2 FQGTGA, per germline. This chain's CDR3 is CASSLGGTGGETQYF.

The chain's CDR3 is CSARDQRNYEQYF. V and J are TRBV20-1 and TRBJ2-7; the TCRdb call, TRBD2, lacks DNA for checking. The CDR3 is made up of 13 amino acids. From germline, CDR1 is DFQATT and CDR2 SNEGSKA (reference sequence).

The V call is TRBV12-3 or TRBV12-4, the J call TRBJ1-5. CDR3 length: 15 amino acids. The CDR3 sequence: CASSLESRFNQPQHF.

The chain's CDR3 is CATSRSGQGSEAFF. The rearrangement uses TRBV15 and TRBJ1-1; the TCRdb call, TRBD1, lacks DNA for checking. This CDR3 comprises 14 residues. From germline, CDR1 is LNHNV and CDR2 YYDKDF (reference sequence).

The chain carries TRBV28 and TRBJ2-7; TCRdb indicates TRBD1, and absent DNA this call remains unverified. Germline lookup yields CDR1 MDHEN and CDR2 SYDVKM. The CDR3 is 11 residues long. The CDR3 sequence: CAHGGGYEQYF. Drawing the rest from reference TRBV28 and TRBJ2-7, the complete variable domain is DVKVTQSSRYLVKRTGEKVFLECVQDMDHENMFWYRQDPGLGLRLIYFSYDVKMKEKGDIPEGYSVSREKKERFSLILESASTNQTSMYLCAHGGGYEQYFGPGTRLTVT.

This rearrangement joins TRBV20-1 to TRBJ1-1. The germline gives CDR1 DFQATT, CDR2 SNEGSKA (reference sequence). The CDR3 covers 14 residues. CDR3 sequence: CSAEVGMGNTEAFF.

The CDR3 spells CASKGSPGHLTGELFF. The V call is TRBV19, the J call TRBJ2-2; lacking DNA, the TRBD1 call made by TCRdb goes unchecked. The CDR3 loop spans 16 amino acids. Germline V gives CDR1 LNHDA, CDR2 SQIVND (reference sequence).

This chain joins TRBV6-5 and TRBJ2-3. The CDR3 totals 16 residues. Germline CDR1 reads MNHEY; CDR2 reads SVGAGI. The CDR3: CASSYSPLLGTDTQYF.

The chain uses TRBV6-5 and TRBJ2-1; TCRdb picks TRBD2, but there is no DNA to check that call. CDR1 is MNHEY, CDR2 SVGAGI, per germline. CDR3 size: 19 residues. The CDR3 is CASSYSTSSSSGKHNEQFF.

J is TRBJ1-1 and V is TRBV6-2 or TRBV6-3. Looked up from germline, CDR1 is MNHEY and CDR2 is SVGEGT. The CDR3 loop spans 15 amino acids. The CDR3 loop is CASSYFTVPNTEAFF.

The CDR3 sequence: CASSILGGDTGELFF. J is TRBJ2-2 and V is TRBV28; TCRdb calls TRBD1, which cannot be checked without DNA. This CDR3 has 15 amino acids. CDR1 and CDR2 from the germline V gene are MDHEN and SYDVKM.

The rearrangement joins TRBV27 to TRBJ1-3; the D call from TCRdb, TRBD1, cannot be confirmed without DNA. This CDR3 has 14 residues. Germline V gene data show CDR1 as MNHEY and CDR2 as SMNVEV (reference sequence). The CDR3 sequence is CASSPGTNGNTIYF.

The rearrangement links TRBV28 to TRBJ2-7; the TRBD1 assignment by TCRdb is unverifiable without DNA. Per germline, CDR1 MDHEN and CDR2 SYDVKM. The CDR3 is 18 residues long. CDR3 sequence: CASTEPGLPGGASYEQYF. Full variable domain (rest looked up from reference TRBV28 and TRBJ2-7): DVKVTQSSRYLVKRTGEKVFLECVQDMDHENMFWYRQDPGLGLRLIYFSYDVKMKEKGDIPEGYSVSREKKERFSLILESASTNQTSMYLCASTEPGLPGGASYEQYFGPGTRLTVT.

The rearrangement links TRBV20-1 to TRBJ2-3. This CDR3 has 16 residues. Per the germline V gene, CDR1 is DFQATT and CDR2 is SNEGSKA (reference sequence). The CDR3 protein is CSADFSSDGGTDTQYF.

CDR3: CATSRGRLLAGDNEQFF. The chain is built from TRBV15 and TRBJ2-1; the TRBD2 assignment by TCRdb is unverifiable without DNA. The CDR3 extends over 17 amino acids. CDR1 is LNHNV, CDR2 YYDKDF, per germline (reference sequence).

The genes are TRBV28 and TRBJ2-2; TCRdb's assignment of TRBD1 cannot be checked, as there is no DNA. The CDR3 spans 14 residues. The germline gives CDR1 MDHEN, CDR2 SYDVKM. The CDR3 region is CASSSPGRTGELFF.

The chain has TRBV20-1 and TRBJ2-3; TCRdb proposes TRBD2, but this gene call is untestable without DNA. From germline, CDR1 is DFQATT and CDR2 SNEGSKA (reference sequence). The CDR3 length is 13 residues. The CDR3 loop is CSAGRTYPDTQYF.

The gene calls are TRBV7-2 and TRBJ2-7. There are 12 residues in the CDR3. Germline CDR1 and CDR2: SGHTA and FQGNSA. The CDR3 here is CASSLRSYEQYF.

The chain carries TRBV20-1 and TRBJ2-3; the D call from TCRdb, TRBD2, cannot be confirmed without DNA. Germline V gene lookup returns CDR1 DFQATT and CDR2 SNEGSKA (reference sequence). There are 15 residues in the CDR3. The chain's CDR3 is CSARDGLAARDTQYF.

The chain carries TRBV7-8 and TRBJ1-1; the D call of TRBD1 rests on TCRdb alone, since no DNA is present to check it. The germline gives CDR1 SGHVS, CDR2 FQNEAQ. The CDR3 has 13 residues. The CDR3 here is CASSLTGTGEAFF.

The CDR3 reads CASAGSHEQYF. The V and J genes are TRBV12-3 or TRBV12-4 and TRBJ2-7; TCRdb reports TRBD1, a call that lacks DNA to check it against. The CDR3 covers 11 residues.

The chain recombines TRBV29-1 with TRBJ1-5. Germline V lookup: CDR1 SQVTM, CDR2 ANQGSEA. CDR3 length: 14 residues. CDR3 amino acids: CSVTDPYSNQPQHF. Full variable domain (rest looked up from reference TRBV29-1 and TRBJ1-5): SAVISQKPSRDICQRGTSLTIQCQVDSQVTMMFWYRQQPGQSLTLIATANQGSEATYESGFVIDKFPISRPNLTFSTLTVSNMSPEDSSIYLCSVTDPYSNQPQHFGDGTRLSIL.

J is TRBJ2-6 and V is TRBV28; TCRdb reports TRBD1, a call that lacks DNA to check it against. The CDR3 has 18 amino acids. Germline loops: CDR1 MDHEN, CDR2 SYDVKM. CDR3: CASSMGQGEDSGANVLTF.